One sample yielded the 5 T cell receptor beta chains listed below, sequenced in a study of T cells after yellow fever vaccination. One entry per CDR3 protein, called by TCRdb with MiXCR from the 5' RACE reads. Among some 320,000 distinct CDR3 sequences listed, around 10% were seen once. The sequenced sample was CD4+ T cells sorted from PBMCs, obtained 45 days after the yellow fever booster vaccination. These receptors came from a young man who received the YFV17D yellow fever vaccine.

The chain couples TRBV20-1 to TRBJ2-2, with 10 bases lining up with TRBD2. The CDR3 runs 15 residues. V gave up 2 bases and J gave up 4 bases; unmatched junction bases: 4. From germline, CDR1 is DFQATT and CDR2 SNEGSKA (reference sequence). The DNA for the CDR3 is TGCAGTGCTAGATTAGCGGGGGGATTCACCGGGGAGCTGTTTTTT. Encoded protein: CSARLAGGFTGELFF.

This clonotype has more than one count but fewer than ten. The rearrangement uses TRBV27 and TRBJ1-2, with a tentative D call TRBD1 (5 bases). The CDR3 spans 15 residues. The V end lost 3 bases, the J end lost 0 bases, and 11 bases lay between the germline ends. The germline V gene encodes CDR1 MNHEY and CDR2 SMNVEV (reference sequence). CDR3 sequence (DNA): TGTGCCAGCAGTTTCGGGGGGTCAGCTAACTATGGCTACACCTTC. Protein: CASSFGGSANYGYTF.

At least ten counts were recorded for this clonotype. The rearrangement joins TRBV27 to TRBJ2-5, with TRBD1 matching 8 bases. The CDR3 is 15 residues long. The V segment lost 4 bases and the J segment 7 bases; nucleotides outside the gene matches: 11. CDR1 and CDR2 (germline): MNHEY, SMNVEV (reference sequence). This chain's CDR3 is CASSSPTGARGTQYF. Here the CDR3 DNA reads TGTGCCAGCAGTTCCCCGACAGGGGCAAGGGGGACCCAGTACTTC.

This clonotype was detected only a few times. V usage is TRBV21-1 and J usage is TRBJ2-3; the D call of TRBD1 is as the table states it, not checked on the DNA. TRBV21-1 is noted as a pseudogene. The CDR3 consists of 14 residues. The CDR3 DNA reads as TGTGCCAGCAGCAAATCCCGACAGGCAGATACGCAGTATTTT. Its translation is CASSKSRQADTQYF.

The rearrangement joins TRBV24-1 to TRBJ2-6; perhaps D is TRBD1 or TRBD2 (5 bases each). V dropped 3 bases and J dropped 3 bases, with 11 bases sitting between them. This CDR3 spans 16 amino acids. Per the germline V gene, CDR1 is KGHDR and CDR2 is SFDVKD. The CDR3 spells CATSDPRGDGANVLTF. In DNA, the CDR3 is TGTGCCACCAGTGATCCAAGGGGAGATGGGGCCAACGTCCTGACTTTC.